The 14 T cell receptor beta chains below come from one sample, sequenced in a study of T-cell reconstitution after alpha-beta-depleted transplantation in children. Using unique molecular identifiers, the investigators prepared the TCRbeta library. TCRdb itself ran the PCR reads through MiXCR, one entry per CDR3 protein. Here the sample spans 90,000 to 130,000 distinct CDR3 sequences, around a tenth being singletons. This specimen consisted of PBMCs, obtained before TCRalphabeta/CD19-depleted stem cell transplant. The receptors were gathered from a boy between 2 and 10 years old with acute lymphoblastic leukemia, due to receive a stem cell transplant.

The chain is built from TRBV21-1 and TRBJ2-7; the table's D call, TRBD1, has no DNA check behind it. TRBV21-1 is classified as a pseudogene. The length of the CDR3 is 14 residues. The CDR3 nucleotides are TGTGCCAGCAGCTTAACGATCAGGGGGTACGAGCAGTACTTC. It is translated as CASSLTIRGYEQYF.

The chain has TRBV7-8 and TRBJ1-5, with unresolved D. Per germline, CDR1 SGHVS and CDR2 FQNEAQ. This CDR3 is 13 amino acids long. V was clipped by 3 bases and J by 3 bases, with 6 bases between them. The CDR3 loop is CASSFGHNQPQHF. CDR3 nucleotides: TGTGCCAGCAGCTTCGGGCACAATCAGCCCCAGCATTTT.

The sample holds many counts of this clonotype. At one boundary the junction diverges from the germline segment, which might be a read error. The rearrangement uses TRBV6-5 and TRBJ2-1; 13 nucleotides align to TRBD2. CDR1 and CDR2 (germline): MNHEY, SVGAGI. The CDR3 consists of 17 residues. CDR3 nucleotide sequence: TGTGCCAGCAGCTACTCTGGACTAGCGGGAGTGTACAATGAGCAGTTCTTC. It yields the protein CASSYSGLAGVYNEQFF.

This clonotype was seen a few times. The rearrangement links TRBV12-3 or TRBV12-4 to TRBJ1-1; possibly TRBD1 for D (6 bases). The length of the CDR3 is 14 residues. The germline V and J ends were trimmed by 6 bases and 5 bases, with 16 bases remaining between them. Written as DNA, the CDR3 is TGTGCCAGCAGCATTAGAGGGGGGCATACTGAAGCTTTCTTT. It is translated as CASSIRGGHTEAFF.

The chain joins TRBV11-2 to TRBJ2-1, with 7 bases matching TRBD1. There are 15 residues in the CDR3. The trim removed 5 bases at V and 5 bases at J, leaving 9 bases unmatched. Germline V lookup: CDR1 SGHAT, CDR2 FQNNGV. The CDR3 coding sequence is TGTGCCAGCAGCGGCACGTATCAGGGGGACAATGAGCAGTTCTTC. It specifies CASSGTYQGDNEQFF.

The chain links TRBV13 to TRBJ2-1; D could derive from TRBD1 or TRBD2 (5 bases each). Germline V gives CDR1 PRHDT, CDR2 FYEKMQ (reference sequence). This CDR3 has 17 residues. V lost 4 bases and J 4 bases, leaving 20 bases between the germline ends. In DNA form, the CDR3 reads TGTGCCAGCAGCTCCCCCACCGCCTACGAGGGGTACAATGAGCAGTTCTTC. As protein: CASSSPTAYEGYNEQFF.

This chain links TRBV30 with TRBJ2-3, with D tentatively TRBD2 (5 bases). Per the germline V gene, CDR1 is GTSNPN and CDR2 is SVGIG (reference sequence). The CDR3 is made up of 13 amino acids. Trimming cost V 0 bases and J 3 bases, with 7 bases left between them. CDR3 sequence: CAWSVTGTDTQYF. DNA of the CDR3: TGTGCCTGGAGTGTAACGGGGACAGATACGCAGTATTTT.

The chain employs TRBV5-1 and TRBJ2-3; D perhaps matches TRBD2 (6 bases). Germline V gene data show CDR1 as SGHRS and CDR2 as YFSETQ. Trimming removed 0 bases from V and 3 bases from J, with 11 bases in between. This CDR3 region has 15 residues. CDR3 residues: CASSLAGGVTDTQYF. The CDR3 nucleotides read TGCGCCAGCAGCTTGGCTGGCGGGGTAACAGATACGCAGTATTTT.

The chain recombines TRBV27 with TRBJ2-5; D uncertain. The CDR3 runs 13 residues. The germline gives CDR1 MNHEY, CDR2 SMNVEV (reference sequence). Between the trimmed V and J ends, which lost 5 bases and 0 bases, there was a span of 7 bases. In nucleotides, the CDR3 is TGTGCCAGCAGTCCCCCGTACCAAGAGACCCAGTACTTC. This sequence encodes CASSPPYQETQYF.

This clonotype is labeled medium-sized. This chain joins TRBV14 and TRBJ2-3; TRBD2 agrees at 8 bases. The CDR3 has 15 residues. Trimming removed 2 bases from V and 0 bases from J; junction bases left unmatched: 1. Germline V gene sequence: CDR1 SGHDN, CDR2 FVKESK. CDR3 sequence reads: CASSQTSGSTDTQYF. The CDR3 DNA sequence: TGTGCCAGCAGCCAAACTAGCGGAAGCACAGATACGCAGTATTTT.

The chain is built from TRBV6-5 and TRBJ1-2, with D unclear. Trimming shortened V by 6 bases and J by 6 bases, and 17 bases separated the two germline ends. This CDR3 has 14 residues. Germline CDR1 MNHEY, CDR2 SVGAGI. The CDR3: CASSPSSQMDGYTF. CDR3 in DNA: TGTGCCAGCAGCCCCTCGTCCCAGATGGATGGCTACACCTTC.

The chain joins TRBV15 to TRBJ2-7; maybe TRBD2 (6 bases). V lost 5 bases to trimming and J lost 2 bases, with 13 bases between them. Germline V lookup: CDR1 LNHNV, CDR2 YYDKDF (reference sequence). CDR3 length: 14 residues. CDR3 sequence reads: CATSRERGTYEQYF. The CDR3 region has the DNA TGTGCCACCAGCCGGGAGAGAGGAACCTACGAGCAGTACTTC.

This clonotype was detected ten times or more. V is TRBV12-3 or TRBV12-4 and J is TRBJ1-4; D is ambiguous. V was cut by 4 bases and J by 5 bases, with 14 bases left in between. CDR3 length: 15 amino acids. The CDR3: CASSSNFEGNEKLFF. CDR3 DNA sequence: TGTGCCAGCAGTTCTAACTTCGAGGGAAATGAAAAACTGTTTTTT.

The chain combines TRBV20-1 with TRBJ2-7; TRBD2 matches 10 bases. This CDR3 comprises 15 residues. CDR1 is DFQATT and CDR2 is SNEGSKA in the germline V gene (reference sequence). The junction had 6 bases not matched to a gene; V was cut back by 1 base and J by 3 bases. Here the CDR3 reads CSARGLTSGIYEQYF. CDR3 coding DNA: TGCAGTGCTAGAGGGCTTACTAGCGGGATCTACGAGCAGTACTTC.